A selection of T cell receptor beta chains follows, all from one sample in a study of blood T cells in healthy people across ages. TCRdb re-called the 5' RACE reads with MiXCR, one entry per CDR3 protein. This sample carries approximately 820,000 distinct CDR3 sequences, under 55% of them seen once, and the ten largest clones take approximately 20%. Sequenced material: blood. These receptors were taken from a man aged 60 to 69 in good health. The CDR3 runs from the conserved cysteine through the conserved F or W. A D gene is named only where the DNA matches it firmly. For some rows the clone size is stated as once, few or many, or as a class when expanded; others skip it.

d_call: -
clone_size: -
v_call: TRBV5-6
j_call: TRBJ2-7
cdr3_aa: CASIGGDAYEQYF
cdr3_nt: TGTGCCAGCATCGGAGGGGACGCCTACGAGCAGTACTTC

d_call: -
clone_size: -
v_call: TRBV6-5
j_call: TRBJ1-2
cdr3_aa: CASSRESDYGYTF
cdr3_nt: TGTGCCAGCAGTCGAGAATCGGACTATGGCTACACCTTC

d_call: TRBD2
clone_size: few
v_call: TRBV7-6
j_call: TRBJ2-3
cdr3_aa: CASSMTSGGAPDTQYF
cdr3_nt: TGTGCCAGCAGCATGACTAGCGGGGGGGCCCCAGATACGCAGTATTTT

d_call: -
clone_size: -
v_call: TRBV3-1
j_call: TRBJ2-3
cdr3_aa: CASSPRGSSLTDTQYF
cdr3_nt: TGTGCCAGCAGCCCACGGGGGTCATCCCTCACAGATACGCAGTATTTT

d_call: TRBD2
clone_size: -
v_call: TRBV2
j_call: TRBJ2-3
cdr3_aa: CASGLAGLTETQYF
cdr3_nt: TGTGCCAGCGGACTAGCGGGGCTCACAGAGACGCAGTATTTT

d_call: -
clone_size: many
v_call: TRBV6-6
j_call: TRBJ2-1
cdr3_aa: CASSLNPTGYSEQFF
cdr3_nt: TGTGCCAGCAGTCTAAATCCTACAGGGTATAGTGAGCAGTTCTTC

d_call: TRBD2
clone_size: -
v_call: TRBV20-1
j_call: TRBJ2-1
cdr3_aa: CSAAPGLAGFKSYNEQFF
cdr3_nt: TGCAGTGCCGCTCCGGGACTAGCGGGTTTTAAATCCTACAATGAGCAGTTCTTC

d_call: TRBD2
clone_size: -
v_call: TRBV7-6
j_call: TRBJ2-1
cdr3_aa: CASSLGSGGAGEQFF
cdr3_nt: TGTGCCAGCAGCTTAGGTAGCGGGGGGGCGGGTGAGCAGTTCTTC

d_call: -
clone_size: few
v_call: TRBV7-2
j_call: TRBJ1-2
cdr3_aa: CASSLEANLWGYTF
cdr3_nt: TGTGCCAGCAGCTTAGAGGCCAACCTATGGGGCTACACCTTC

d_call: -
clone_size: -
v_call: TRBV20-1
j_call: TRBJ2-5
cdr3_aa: CSAKRQHNEQYF
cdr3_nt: TGCAGTGCTAAGAGACAACACAATGAGCAGTACTTC

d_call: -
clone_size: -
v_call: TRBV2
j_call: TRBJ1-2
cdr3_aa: CASSLGGGGGGYGYTF
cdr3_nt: TGTGCCAGCAGCCTCGGCGGCGGGGGCGGTGGCTATGGCTACACCTTC

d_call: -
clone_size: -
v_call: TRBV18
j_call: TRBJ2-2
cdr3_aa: CASSPPGTSKNTGELFF
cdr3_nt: TGTGCCAGCTCACCACCTGGCACTAGCAAGAACACCGGGGAGCTGTTTTTT

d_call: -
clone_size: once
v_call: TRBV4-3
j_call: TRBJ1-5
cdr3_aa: CASSQAGVNQPQHF
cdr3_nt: TGCGCCAGCAGCCAAGCAGGCGTTAATCAGCCCCAGCATTTT

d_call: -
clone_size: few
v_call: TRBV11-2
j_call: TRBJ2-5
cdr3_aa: CASSSWVREETQYF
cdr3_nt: TGTGCCAGCAGCTCGTGGGTTAGGGAAGAGACCCAGTACTTC

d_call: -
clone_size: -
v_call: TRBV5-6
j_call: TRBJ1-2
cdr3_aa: CASSSDSRANYGYTF
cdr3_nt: TGTGCCAGCAGCTCGGACAGTAGGGCGAACTATGGCTACACCTTC